These 19 T cell receptor beta chains were sequenced from one sample in a study of beta chain features in type 1 diabetes. Findings of the study overall: Shorter TCRB CDR3s, moderately but significantly so, marked every one of the four CD4+ subsets in Type 1 diabetes patients.

Sequenced material consisted of expressed TCRB transcripts (all of the isolated RNA was reverse transcribed). Using immunoSEQ multiplex PCR, the repertoire was profiled, and TCRdb retains in-frame clones only, with some absent. The table lists 300,000 to 350,000 clones, about a tenth of them singletons. No antigen has been assigned to these receptors. The sequenced sample consisted of central memory CD4+ T cells from blood. Receptors were obtained from a man between 25 and 39 years old with type 1 diabetes.

Only a few counts were recorded for this clone. This chain joins TRBV30 and TRBJ2-3; 7 bases are shared with TRBD1. Germline V lookup: CDR1 GTSNPN, CDR2 SVGIG (reference sequence). V shed 5 bases and J 3 bases; nucleotides not matched to a gene: 17. This CDR3 spans 17 amino acids. In DNA form, the CDR3 reads TGTGCCTGGGAGGGGGCCAGGGTGGGTAGGGGTACAGATACGCAGTATTTT. It codes for CAWEGARVGRGTDTQYF.

In this sample, this clone turned up a few times. The chain carries TRBV7-9 and TRBJ1-2, with D perhaps TRBD1 (5 bases). Trimming removed 0 bases from V and 7 bases from J, with 12 bases in between. Germline V gene sequence: CDR1 SEHNR, CDR2 FQNEAQ (reference sequence). The CDR3 covers 14 residues. The CDR3 here is CASSLAQQDPGYTF. The CDR3 DNA reads TGTGCCAGCAGCTTAGCCCAACAGGACCCTGGCTACACCTTC.

The V call is TRBV6-5, the J call TRBJ1-3; TRBD1 matches 8 bases. The CDR3 runs to 15 residues. Per the germline V gene, CDR1 is MNHEY and CDR2 is SVGAGI. Trimming took 5 bases from V and 0 from J; bases not matched to a gene: 3. Here the CDR3 DNA reads TGTGCCAGCAGTCCAGGGGGCCGCTCTGGAAACACCATATATTTT. It is translated as CASSPGGRSGNTIYF.

This clone was counted at least ten times. The chain links TRBV30 to TRBJ2-6; 7 bases are a match to TRBD1. The CDR3 is 15 residues long. Germline CDR1 and CDR2: GTSNPN and SVGIG (reference sequence). V lost 5 bases to trimming and J lost 4 bases; unmatched junction nucleotides: 8. This CDR3 is CAWGRGGGGANVLTF. CDR3 coding DNA: TGTGCCTGGGGGCGAGGGGGCGGAGGGGCCAACGTCCTGACTTTC.

This clone was recorded many times. The chain links TRBV14 to TRBJ2-3, with D perhaps TRBD1 or TRBD2 (6 bases each). Germline V gene sequence: CDR1 SGHDN, CDR2 FVKESK. Trimming stripped 4 bases from V and 5 bases from J, with 13 bases between. The CDR3 is 14 amino acids. In nucleotides, the CDR3 is TGTGCCAGCAGCCCAACGGGGGCCGGAGATACGCAGTATTTT. It encodes CASSPTGAGDTQYF.

This clone was seen more than once but under ten times. The V gene is TRBV2, the J gene TRBJ2-2, with D perhaps matching TRBD1 (6 bases). CDR1 is SNHLY and CDR2 is FYNNEI in the germline V gene. The CDR3 contains 16 residues. The germline V and J ends were trimmed by 6 bases and 0 bases, with 14 bases remaining between them. DNA of the CDR3: TGTGCCAGCAGCGAGACAGGAACTGCGAACACCGGGGAGCTGTTTTTT. Amino acid sequence: CASSETGTANTGELFF.

The chain is built from TRBV5-6 and TRBJ1-2; D is ambiguous. This CDR3 has 14 amino acids. Trimming removed 1 base at V and 7 bases at J, with 14 bases between. From germline, CDR1 is SGHDT and CDR2 YYEEEE. This CDR3 reads CASSLWIGRSGYTF. The CDR3 nucleotides read TGTGCCAGCAGCTTGTGGATAGGGCGGTCTGGCTACACCTTC.

CDR3 sequence (DNA): TGTGCCTGGAGCCCTACGGGCAATCAGCCCCAGCATTTT. It yields the protein CAWSPTGNQPQHF. This chain uses TRBV30 with TRBJ1-5; D is unresolved. Trimming took off 3 bases at V and 2 bases at J, with 8 bases between the two ends. CDR1 GTSNPN and CDR2 SVGIG come from the germline V gene (reference sequence). The CDR3 length is 13 residues.

This clone was recorded a few times. Distinct nucleotide sequences in the sample also encode this CDR3. This chain links TRBV20-1 with TRBJ2-5; unclear D gene. Per germline, CDR1 DFQATT and CDR2 SNEGSKA (reference sequence). The CDR3 covers 10 residues. V lost 2 bases, J lost 2 bases, and 0 bases lay in between. CDR3 sequence reads: CSARQETQYF. For the CDR3, the DNA is TGCAGTGCTAGACAAGAGACCCAGTACTTC.

This clone was seen only a few times. This chain links TRBV5-1 with TRBJ2-3, with 11 bases aligning to TRBD2. With V trimmed by 2 bases and J by 5 bases, 7 bases remained unmatched. This CDR3 comprises 16 residues. Germline CDR1 is SGHRS and CDR2 is YFSETQ. The CDR3 bases are TGCGCCAGCAGCTTAATAGCGGGGGGGCCGAAAGATACGCAGTATTTT. This sequence encodes CASSLIAGGPKDTQYF.

The chain combines TRBV30 with TRBJ1-1, with D possibly TRBD1 on 5 matching bases. Trimming took off 0 bases at V and 5 bases at J, with 10 bases between the two ends. Germline values: CDR1 GTSNPN, CDR2 SVGIG (reference sequence). This CDR3 has 13 residues. In DNA, the CDR3 is TGTGCCTGGAGTGTACTCAGGGTTACTGAAGCTTTCTTT. Protein product: CAWSVLRVTEAFF.

This clone was seen a few times. The CDR3 region has the DNA TGCGCCAGCAGCTTGGGACTAGCGGGATCAGATACGCAGTATTTT. Protein product: CASSLGLAGSDTQYF. The rearrangement joins TRBV5-1 to TRBJ2-3, with 11 nucleotides matching TRBD2. The CDR3 runs 15 residues. Germline loops: CDR1 SGHRS, CDR2 YFSETQ. With 0 bases clipped from V and 4 bases from J, the junction kept 1 base outside the gene matches. The entire variable domain, with the rest obtained from reference TRBV5-1 and TRBJ2-3, is as follows: KAGVTQTPRYLIKTRGQQVTLSCSPISGHRSVSWYQQTPGQGLQFLFEYFSETQRNKGNFPGRFSGRQFSNSRSEMNVSTLELGDSALYLCASSLGLAGSDTQYFGPGTRLTVL.

There are a few counts of this clone. V and J are TRBV5-1 and TRBJ2-2, with a tentative D call TRBD1 (6 bases). This CDR3 has 15 residues. Germline assignment: CDR1 SGHRS and CDR2 YFSETQ. The V and J ends lost 4 bases and 0 bases respectively, with 10 bases between them. The CDR3 here is CASSLRTANTGELFF. Written as DNA, the CDR3 is TGCGCCAGCAGCCTGCGGACAGCGAACACCGGGGAGCTGTTTTTT.

Only a few counts were recorded for this clone. This chain joins TRBV18 and TRBJ1-1; D gene uncertain. The germline V gene encodes CDR1 KGHSH and CDR2 LQKENI. The V end lost 0 bases, the J end lost 1 base, and 0 bases lay between the germline ends. This CDR3 has 12 amino acids. The CDR3 loop reads CASSPPNTEAFF. The CDR3 nucleotides are TGTGCCAGCTCACCACCGAACACTGAAGCTTTCTTT.

This clone was counted between two and nine times. The chain is built from TRBV7-8 and TRBJ2-3; D is uncertain. From germline, CDR1 is SGHVS and CDR2 FQNEAQ. The CDR3 consists of 13 residues. V lost 5 bases, J lost 5 bases, and 11 bases lay in between. The CDR3 sequence is CASSGRLGDTQYF. The CDR3 DNA reads as TGTGCCAGCAGCGGGCGGCTGGGAGATACGCAGTATTTT.

V gene TRBV5-6 combines with J gene TRBJ2-1, with 8 bases matching TRBD1. The CDR3 sequence is 16 residues long. Germline V lookup: CDR1 SGHDT, CDR2 YYEEEE. The trim removed 0 bases at V and 0 bases at J, leaving 2 bases unmatched. The DNA of the CDR3 is TGTGCCAGCAGCTTGGGGACAGGGAGCTCCTACAATGAGCAGTTCTTC. Amino acids: CASSLGTGSSYNEQFF.

The table lists this clone with a few counts. The rearrangement links TRBV5-1 to TRBJ1-4; D ambiguous. This CDR3 is 14 amino acids long. The V end was cut by 4 bases, the J end by 5 bases, with 12 bases between. Germline V lookup: CDR1 SGHRS, CDR2 YFSETQ. Written as DNA, the CDR3 is TGCGCCAGCAGCCCGGACCCGGAAAATGAAAAACTGTTTTTT. Protein sequence: CASSPDPENEKLFF.

This clone turned up a few times. The CDR3 nucleotides read TGTGCCAGCAGGAACAGGGCCTCAGGGCTAGGCTACACCTTC. It translates to CASRNRASGLGYTF. This chain joins TRBV6-5 and TRBJ1-2; perhaps TRBD1 as D (6 bases). Trimming cost V 6 bases and J 8 bases, with 19 bases left between them. This CDR3 has 14 amino acids. Germline V gene data show CDR1 as MNHEY and CDR2 as SVGAGI.

J is TRBJ2-5 and V is TRBV2, with TRBD1 identical over 8 bases. The CDR3 spans 18 residues. Germline loops: CDR1 SNHLY, CDR2 FYNNEI. Trimming cost V 2 bases and J 2 bases; bases outside gene matches: 13. The CDR3 spells CASSERVAGGAQQETQYF. The CDR3 region has the DNA TGTGCCAGCAGTGAAAGGGTGGCAGGGGGCGCCCAGCAAGAGACCCAGTACTTC.